The T cell receptor (beta chain) under discussion was sequenced for a study of Graves' ophthalmopathy and Graves' hyperthyroidism. Study-level findings and limits: Blood also held most thyroid clonotypes expanded above 0.001 frequency.

The CDR3 covers 15 residues. Germline V gives CDR1 LNHDA, CDR2 SQIVND (reference sequence). V was shortened by 8 bases and J by 1 base, with 17 bases between the two germline ends. RNA served as the template for amplifying TCR beta CDR3 regions. HTBI primers were employed in first-round RT-PCR, then a second-round multiplex PCR followed. TCRdb reprocessed the multiplex PCR reads with MiXCR, giving one entry per CDR3 protein. The sample includes over 450,000 distinct CDR3 sequences, under 15% of them seen just once. This clonotype was detected ten times or more. Antigen unknown. Moderate-to-severe activity, CAS ≥3, NOSPECS ≥4 and duration under 3 months were recorded for donors with ophthalmopathy. Uncontrolled infections, pregnancy, lactation or other autoimmune diseases led to patient exclusion. The PBMCs had their origin in 10 ml of fresh peripheral blood.

The sample consisted of blood. This TCR came from a woman aged 25 to 39 with Graves' ophthalmopathy. The genes are TRBV19 and TRBJ1-1; no definite D call. The CDR3 spells CASQYAGGRNTEAFF. For the CDR3, the DNA is TGTGCCAGTCAGTATGCGGGAGGGAGGAACACTGAAGCTTTCTTT.